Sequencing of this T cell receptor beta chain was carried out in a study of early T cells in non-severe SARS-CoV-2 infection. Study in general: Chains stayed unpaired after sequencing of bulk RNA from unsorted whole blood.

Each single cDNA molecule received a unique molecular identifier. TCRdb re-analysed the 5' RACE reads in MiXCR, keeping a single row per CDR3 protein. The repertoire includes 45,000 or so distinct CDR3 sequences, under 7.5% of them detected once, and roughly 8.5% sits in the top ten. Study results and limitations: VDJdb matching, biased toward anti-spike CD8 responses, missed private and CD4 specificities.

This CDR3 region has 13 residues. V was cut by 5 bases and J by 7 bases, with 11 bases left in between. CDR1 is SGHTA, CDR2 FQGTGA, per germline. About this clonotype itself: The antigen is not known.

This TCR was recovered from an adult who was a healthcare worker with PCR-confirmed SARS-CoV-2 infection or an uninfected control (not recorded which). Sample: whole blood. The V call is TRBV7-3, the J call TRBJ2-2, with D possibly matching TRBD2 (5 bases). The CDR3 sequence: CASSATIGGELFF. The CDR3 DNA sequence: TGTGCCAGCAGCGCGACTATAGGCGGGGAGCTGTTTTTT.